The sequence of this T cell receptor beta chain was determined in a study of a mutant IDH1 vaccine in newly diagnosed glioma. Study information: Eight vaccine doses were administered to patients at weeks 1, 3, 5, 7, 11, 15, 19 and 23. Radiotherapy alone preceded vaccination by 4-6 weeks; alternatively, vaccination started with temozolomide cycles.

The germline V gene encodes CDR1 MDHEN and CDR2 SYDVKM. The CDR3 runs 16 residues. V gave up 7 bases and J gave up 6 bases, with 24 bases separating them. TCRdb's table, derived via immunoSEQ multiplex PCR, lists solely in-frame clones and lacks some. The table records roughly 76,000 clones, over 75% of them present only once. Details on this clone: What it recognizes is unknown.

Study-wide findings and caveats: Pseudoprogression apparently lacked any relation to changes in top peripheral T cell clonotypes.

Described time point: week 23, last vaccination. It was 300 ug of mutant IDH1 20-mer peptide that made up each vaccine dose, given with topical imiquimod. This chain connects TRBV28 to TRBJ1-1; the D gene is possibly TRBD1 (6 bases). The TCR comes from a young man with glioma. Some clones in this sample may be carry-over from other donors' samples. Specimen: PBMCs, collected from a glioma patient whose treatment included an IDH1 peptide vaccine. CDR3 nucleotides: TGTGCCAGCATAAGACAGGACGGGTTCCCGAGGGCTGAAGCTTTCTTT. It specifies CASIRQDGFPRAEAFF.